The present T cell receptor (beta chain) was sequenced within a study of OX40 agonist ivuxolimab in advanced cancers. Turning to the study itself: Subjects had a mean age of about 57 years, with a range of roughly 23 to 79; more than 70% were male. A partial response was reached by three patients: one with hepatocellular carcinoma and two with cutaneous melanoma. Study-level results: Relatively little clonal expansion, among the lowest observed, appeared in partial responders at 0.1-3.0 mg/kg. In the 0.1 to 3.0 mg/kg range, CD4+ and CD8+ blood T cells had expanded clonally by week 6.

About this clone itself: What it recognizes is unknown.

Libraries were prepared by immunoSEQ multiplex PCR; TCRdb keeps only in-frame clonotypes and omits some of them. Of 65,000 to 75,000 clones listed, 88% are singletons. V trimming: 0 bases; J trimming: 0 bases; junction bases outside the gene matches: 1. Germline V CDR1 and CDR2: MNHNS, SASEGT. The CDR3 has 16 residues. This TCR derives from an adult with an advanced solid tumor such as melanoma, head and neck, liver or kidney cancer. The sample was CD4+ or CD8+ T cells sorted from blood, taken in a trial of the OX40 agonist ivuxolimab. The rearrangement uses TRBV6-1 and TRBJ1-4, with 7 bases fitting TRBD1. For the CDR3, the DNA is TGTGCCAGCAGTGAAGCCAGGGGGGCAACTAATGAAAAACTGTTTTTT. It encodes CASSEARGATNEKLFF.